This T cell receptor beta chain was identified in a study of T cell responses to AZD1222 COVID-19 vaccine. The assay was immunoSEQ multiplex PCR, and TCRdb's table has in-frame clones only and misses some. The sample contains under 200,000 clones, around nine tenths of which appear only once. Looked up from germline, CDR1 is SGHTA and CDR2 is FQGTGA. The J segment lost 0 bases and the V segment lost 4 bases, leaving 4 bases of the junction unmatched. The CDR3 is 15 amino acids. This material consisted of peripheral blood, taken 28 days after the second dose of the MenACWY control vaccine. The chain joins TRBV7-3 to TRBJ1-1; 8 bases are shared with TRBD1. The origin of this receptor is an adult who received the MenACWY meningococcal vaccine as a control. CDR3 protein: CASSSATGVNTEAFF. In DNA, the CDR3 is TGTGCCAGCAGCTCCGCGACAGGGGTGAACACTGAAGCTTTCTTT.